What follows is one TCR beta chain and its context. What it recognizes is unknown. This sample is drawn from a study of T cell responses to AZD1222 COVID-19 vaccine. Overall study results and limits: Clonal diversity was possibly underestimated, and the donors were mostly white British, with more females. Regions 160-218 and 743-854 held dominance among vaccine-associated CD4 TCRs, which spanned spike.

Profiling relied on immunoSEQ multiplex PCR, and the TCRdb table lists in-frame clones only, not all of them. Seen here are around 110,000 clones, around nine tenths observed once, and the top ten hold around 1.6%. The TCR originated in an adult who received the AZD1222 COVID-19 vaccine. The sample in question was peripheral blood, obtained 28 days after the second AZD1222 dose.

CDR3 in DNA: TGCGCCAGCAGCCAGGGGCGTAGGGGCGGTTTTAACTATGGCTACACCTTC. Protein sequence: CASSQGRRGGFNYGYTF. The chain links TRBV4-1 to TRBJ1-2, with D maybe TRBD1 (5 bases). The germline V gene encodes CDR1 MGHRA and CDR2 YSYEKL. The CDR3 has 17 residues. V dropped 3 bases and J dropped 1 base, with 18 bases sitting between them.